The 9 T cell receptor beta chains below all came from one sample that was sequenced in a study of coeliac disease. The repertoire was sequenced with immunoSEQ multiplex PCR; TCRdb's copy has only in-frame clones and lacks some. The table shows some 6,500 clones, with about 62% occurring only once. Sequenced input: lymphocytes from the gut lamina propria. The receptors shown here come from a man in his sixties with celiac disease on a gluten-free diet.

This clone has a handful of counts. V usage is TRBV28 and J usage is TRBJ1-4; D may be TRBD1 (6 bases). Germline CDR1 and CDR2: MDHEN and SYDVKM. The CDR3 loop spans 14 amino acids. Deletions cut 7 bases from V and 5 bases from J, with 14 bases between. CDR3 protein: CASTGGGANEKLFF. The DNA of the CDR3 is TGTGCCAGCACCGGGGGGGGCGCGAATGAAAAACTGTTTTTT.

The V and J genes are TRBV21-1 and TRBJ1-6; the table's D gene call, TRBD1, was not cross checked with the DNA. TRBV21-1 is listed as a pseudogene. The CDR3 is 21 residues long. The CDR3 reads CARKHHPGTGYSSAYNSPLHF. CDR3 DNA: TGTGCCAGGAAACACCACCCCGGGACAGGGTACAGTTCGGCCTATAATTCACCCCTCCACTTT.

The chain carries TRBV25-1 and TRBJ2-7; 7 bases fit TRBD2. The CDR3 runs to 13 residues. The ends lost 2 bases at V and 8 bases at J; junction bases unmatched: 6. The germline CDR1 and CDR2 sequences are MGHDK and SYGVNS. The CDR3, as DNA: TGTGCCAGCAGTGAAGGGGGGGTGGTCAAGCAGTACTTC. Residues: CASSEGGVVKQYF.

DNA for the CDR3: TGTGCCAGCAGTCCACGGACAGGCCGGTTTTCTCCAATCTCCACAGATACGCAGTATTTT. Encoded protein: CASSPRTGRFSPISTDTQYF. V is TRBV28 and J is TRBJ2-3; TRBD1 agrees at 7 bases. This CDR3 is built from 20 residues. Germline CDR1 reads MDHEN; CDR2 reads SYDVKM. V was pared by 5 bases and J by 2 bases, with 22 bases of the junction left unmatched.

The chain recombines TRBV7-2 with TRBJ2-5; 15 bases agree with TRBD2. Losses at the gene ends were 5 bases for V and 2 bases for J; bases not matched to a gene: 3. Per the germline V gene, CDR1 is SGHTA and CDR2 is FQGNSA. The CDR3 has 16 residues. CDR3 DNA: TGTGCCAGCAGCGTGGGACTAGCGGGGGGACAAGAGACCCAGTACTTC. Protein sequence: CASSVGLAGGQETQYF.

This chain links TRBV15 with TRBJ1-3, with unresolved D. V shed 1 base and J shed 6 bases, with 10 bases lying between them. The germline V gene encodes CDR1 LNHNV and CDR2 YYDKDF (reference sequence). The CDR3 consists of 14 residues. CDR3 sequence (DNA): TGTGCCACCAGCAGAGGCGGGTCCGAAAACACCATATATTTT. It is translated as CATSRGGSENTIYF.

The sample holds a few counts of this clone. This rearrangement joins TRBV5-4 to TRBJ2-3; the D call may be TRBD1 or TRBD2 (5 bases each). Germline values: CDR1 SGHNT, CDR2 YYREEE (reference sequence). The V and J ends lost 4 bases and 3 bases respectively, with 21 bases between them. CDR3 length equals 17 residues. The CDR3 DNA reads TGTGCCAGCAGCATGGGGGTAGGGGTCACAAGGACAGATACGCAGTATTTT. Translated: CASSMGVGVTRTDTQYF.

V gene TRBV9 combines with J gene TRBJ2-6, with 9 bases fitting TRBD1. Trimming removed 3 bases from V and 4 bases from J; junction bases left unmatched: 8. The CDR3 runs to 17 residues. The germline CDR1 and CDR2 sequences are SGDLS and YYNGEE. The CDR3 DNA reads TGTGCCAGCAGCGCGACAGGGGGTCTTTCAGGGGCCAACGTCCTGACTTTC. Translating it yields CASSATGGLSGANVLTF.

V usage is TRBV9 and J usage is TRBJ2-7, with 10 bases that match TRBD1. The trim removed 4 bases at V and 3 bases at J, leaving 7 bases unmatched. The CDR3 extends over 15 amino acids. Germline V gives CDR1 SGDLS, CDR2 YYNGEE. CDR3 loop: CASSRGGTGDYEQYF. The CDR3 DNA follows: TGTGCCAGCAGCCGTGGAGGGACAGGGGACTACGAGCAGTACTTC.